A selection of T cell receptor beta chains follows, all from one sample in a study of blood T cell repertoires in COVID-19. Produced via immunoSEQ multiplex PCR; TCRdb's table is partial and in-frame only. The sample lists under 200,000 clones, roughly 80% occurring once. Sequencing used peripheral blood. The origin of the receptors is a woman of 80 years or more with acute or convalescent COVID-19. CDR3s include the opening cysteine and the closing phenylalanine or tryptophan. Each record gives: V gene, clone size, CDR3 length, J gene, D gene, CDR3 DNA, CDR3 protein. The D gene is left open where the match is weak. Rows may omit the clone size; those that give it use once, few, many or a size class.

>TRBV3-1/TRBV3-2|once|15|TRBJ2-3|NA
TGTGCCAGCCATGGTAGGGGGGGAGCCCTAGATACGCAGTATTTT
CASHGRGGALDTQYF
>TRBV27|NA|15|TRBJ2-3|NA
TGTGCCAGCAGTTTAGGTACTTCTAGCACAGATACGCAGTATTTT
CASSLGTSSTDTQYF
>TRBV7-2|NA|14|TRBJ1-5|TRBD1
TGTGCCAGCAGCTTACAACAGGGGGGTCAGCCCCAGCATTTT
CASSLQQGGQPQHF
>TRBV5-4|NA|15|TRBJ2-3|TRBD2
TGTGCCAGCAGCTTGTCGGGAGGGCCAACAGATACGCAGTATTTT
CASSLSGGPTDTQYF
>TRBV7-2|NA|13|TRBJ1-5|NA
TGTGCCAGCAGCTTAGACCCTTCGGGGGCCCAGCATTTT
CASSLDPSGAQHF
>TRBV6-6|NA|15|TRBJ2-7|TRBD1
TGTGCCAGCAGTTACACTGGACAGGGGTCCTACGAGCAGTACTTC
CASSYTGQGSYEQYF
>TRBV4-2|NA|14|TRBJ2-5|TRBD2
TGTGCCAGCAGCCCGAGCGGGAGCGGGGAGACCCAGTACTTC
CASSPSGSGETQYF
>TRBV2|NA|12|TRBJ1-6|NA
TGTGCCAGCAGTGACAGTTTATCACCCCTCCACTTT
CASSDSLSPLHF
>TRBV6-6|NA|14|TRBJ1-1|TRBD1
TGTGCCAGCAGGGACGGACAGGGGATACCTGAAGCTTTCTTT
CASRDGQGIPEAFF
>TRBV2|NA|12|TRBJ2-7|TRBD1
TGTGCCAGCGGACAGGAAACCCACGAGCAGTACTTC
CASGQETHEQYF
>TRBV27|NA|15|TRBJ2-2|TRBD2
TGTGCCAGCAGACCCCGACTAGCGGGAGGCGGGGAGCTGTTTTTT
CASRPRLAGGGELFF
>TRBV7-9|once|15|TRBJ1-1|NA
TGTGCCAGCAGCATGCTGACAGGTCTCGACACTGAAGCTTTCTTT
CASSMLTGLDTEAFF
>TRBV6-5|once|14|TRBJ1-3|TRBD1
TGTGCCAGCAGTAACCCGGGACAGGGGTACACCATATATTTT
CASSNPGQGYTIYF
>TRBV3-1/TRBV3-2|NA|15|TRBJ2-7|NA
TGTGCCAGCAGCCAAGCCCTGGGGCCTTTCTACGAGCAGTACTTC
CASSQALGPFYEQYF
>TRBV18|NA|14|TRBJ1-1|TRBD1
TGTGCCAGCTCACTGGGACAGATGAACACTGAAGCTTTCTTT
CASSLGQMNTEAFF
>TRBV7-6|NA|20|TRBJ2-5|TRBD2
TGTGCCAGCAGCTTATACCCCGGACTAGCGGGAGGAGGTTCCCAAGAGACCCAGTACTTC
CASSLYPGLAGGGSQETQYF
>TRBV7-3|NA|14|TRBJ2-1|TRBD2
TGTGCCAGCAGCCCAAGGACTAGCGGTGGTGAGCAGTTCTTC
CASSPRTSGGEQFF
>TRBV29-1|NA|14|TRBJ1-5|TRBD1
TGCAGCGTTGGGCCGGGACAGGGTGTTCAGCCCCAGCATTTT
CSVGPGQGVQPQHF
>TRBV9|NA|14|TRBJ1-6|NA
TGTGCCAGCAGTTTACAGGGAGCAAATTCACCCCTCCACTTT
CASSLQGANSPLHF
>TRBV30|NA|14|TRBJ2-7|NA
TGTGCCTGGAGCGGGCAGGGTCTTCTTCGCGAGCAGTACTTC
CAWSGQGLLREQYF
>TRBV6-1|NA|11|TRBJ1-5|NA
TGTGCCAGCAGTGAAGGGCCGCCCCAGCATTTT
CASSEGPPQHF
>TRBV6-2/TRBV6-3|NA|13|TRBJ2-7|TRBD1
TGTGCCAGCAGTCCCGGGACAGACTACGAGCAGTACTTC
CASSPGTDYEQYF
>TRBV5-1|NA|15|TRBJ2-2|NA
TGCGCCAGCAAGGTTCGGGAGTCGAACACCGGGGAGCTGTTTTTT
CASKVRESNTGELFF
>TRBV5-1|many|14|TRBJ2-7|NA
TGCGCCAGCAGCTTGCCCAAGACAGACTACGAGCAGTACTTC
CASSLPKTDYEQYF
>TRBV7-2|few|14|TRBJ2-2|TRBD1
TGTGCCAGCAGCTCGGACAGGGTCGCCGGGGAGCTGTTTTTT
CASSSDRVAGELFF
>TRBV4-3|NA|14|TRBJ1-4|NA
TGCGCCAGCAGCCAAGATGGGCAGTCTCAAAAACTGTTTTTT
CASSQDGQSQKLFF
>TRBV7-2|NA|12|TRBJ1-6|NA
TGTGCCAGCAGCCAATATAATTCACCCCTCCACTTT
CASSQYNSPLHF
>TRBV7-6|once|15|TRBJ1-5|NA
TGTGCCAGCAGCATACAGGGTGGGAGCAATCAGCCCCAGCATTTT
CASSIQGGSNQPQHF
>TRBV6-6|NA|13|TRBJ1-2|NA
TGTGCCAGCAGTCAGATCCGGGAGGTTGGCTACACCTTC
CASSQIREVGYTF
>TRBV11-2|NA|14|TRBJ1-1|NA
TGTGCCAGCAGCTTTAGCACCCAGAACACTGAAGCTTTCTTT
CASSFSTQNTEAFF
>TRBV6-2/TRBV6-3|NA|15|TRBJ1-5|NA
TGTGCCAGCAGTTACTCAGTCTCAGGGATCCAGCCCCAGCATTTT
CASSYSVSGIQPQHF
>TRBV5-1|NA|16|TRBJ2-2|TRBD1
TGCGCCAGCAGCTTGGGCGGGACAGGGGGAACCGGGGAGCTGTTTTTT
CASSLGGTGGTGELFF
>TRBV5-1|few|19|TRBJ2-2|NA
TGCGCCAGCAGCTTGAAGATACTAGCCCCTCAACCGAACACCGGGGAGCTGTTTTTT
CASSLKILAPQPNTGELFF
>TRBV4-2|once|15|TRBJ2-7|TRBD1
TGTGCCAGCAGCCAAGAACGGGACAGGCCCTACGAGCAGTACTTC
CASSQERDRPYEQYF
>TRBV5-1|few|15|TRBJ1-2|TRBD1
TGCGCCAGCAGCTTTGAGGGGGCCACTAACTATGGCTACACCTTC
CASSFEGATNYGYTF
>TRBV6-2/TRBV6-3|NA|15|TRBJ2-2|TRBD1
TGTGCCAGCAGTCGACAGGGTGCGAACACCGGGGAGCTGTTTTTT
CASSRQGANTGELFF
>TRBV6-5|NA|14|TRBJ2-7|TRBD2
TGTGCCAGCAGTCGACTAGCGGGCCTCTACGAGCAGTACTTC
CASSRLAGLYEQYF
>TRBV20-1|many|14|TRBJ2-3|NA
TGCAGTGCTAGTGGCCCTGGGACTACAGATACGCAGTATTTT
CSASGPGTTDTQYF
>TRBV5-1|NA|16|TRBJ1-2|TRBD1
TGCGCCAGCAGCTTGTCCGGGACAGGGGGCCTTGGTGGCTACACCTTC
CASSLSGTGGLGGYTF
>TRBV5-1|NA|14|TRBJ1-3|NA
TGCGCCAGCACCTCAGGACTTACAGGAAACACCATATATTTT
CASTSGLTGNTIYF
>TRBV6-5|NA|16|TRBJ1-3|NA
TGTGCCAGCAGTTACGTGGGTACAGGCTTCGGAAACACCATATATTTT
CASSYVGTGFGNTIYF
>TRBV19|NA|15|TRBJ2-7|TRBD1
TGTGCCAGTAGTATCGCCGGGACAGGAGGCTACGAGCAGTACTTC
CASSIAGTGGYEQYF
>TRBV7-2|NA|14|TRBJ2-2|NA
TGTGCCAGCAGCTTTGGGCAAAACACCGGGGAGCTGTTTTTT
CASSFGQNTGELFF
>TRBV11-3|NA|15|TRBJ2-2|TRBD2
TGTGCCAGCAGCTTCTCGGGGACTAAAGGCGGGGAGCTGTTTTTT
CASSFSGTKGGELFF
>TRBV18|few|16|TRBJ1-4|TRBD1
TGTGCCAGCTCACCAGCTACCGGGACAGAGAATGAAAAACTGTTTTTT
CASSPATGTENEKLFF
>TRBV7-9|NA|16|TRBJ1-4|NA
TGTGCCAGCACCGTGTCATCAGGGGCGATCGGTGAAAAACTGTTTTTT
CASTVSSGAIGEKLFF
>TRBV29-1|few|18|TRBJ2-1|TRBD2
TGCAGCGTTGAAGATCCGACACTAGCGGGAGTGTCCTACAATGAGCAGTTCTTC
CSVEDPTLAGVSYNEQFF
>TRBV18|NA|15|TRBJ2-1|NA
TGTGCCAGCTCACCACTAGAAAGCTCCTACAATGAGCAGTTCTTC
CASSPLESSYNEQFF
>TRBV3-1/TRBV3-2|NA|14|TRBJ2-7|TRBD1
TGTGCCAGCAGCCAAACAACAGGGGGCTACGAGCAGTACTTC
CASSQTTGGYEQYF
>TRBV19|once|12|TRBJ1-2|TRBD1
TGTGCCAGTACCGAGACAGGGGGGGGCTACACCTTC
CASTETGGGYTF
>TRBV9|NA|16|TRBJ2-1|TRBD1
TGTGCCAGCAGCGCCCTCCGGACAGGGCCTAGGGATGAGCAGTTCTTC
CASSALRTGPRDEQFF
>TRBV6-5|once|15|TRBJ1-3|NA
TGTGCCAGCAGCCAGCTAGGGGACATCGGAAACACCATATATTTT
CASSQLGDIGNTIYF
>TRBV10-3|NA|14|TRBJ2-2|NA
TGTGCCATCAACGAGGGGGTTCACGCCGGGGAGCTGTTTTTT
CAINEGVHAGELFF
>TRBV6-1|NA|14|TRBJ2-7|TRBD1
TGTGCCAGCAGTGAACTGAGACAGGGGCTCCTTGGGTACTTC
CASSELRQGLLGYF
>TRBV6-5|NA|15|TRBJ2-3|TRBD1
TGTGCCAGCAGTCCACAGGGGGCTTTCACAGATACGCAGTATTTT
CASSPQGAFTDTQYF